The text below deals with one T cell receptor beta chain. Its specificity is unknown. This sample was taken from a study of regulatory and conventional T cells in RAG deficiency. Findings and caveats of the study: RAG-deficient patients showed markedly lower Shannon entropy and higher Simpson indices than control T-cell subsets.

V dropped 5 bases and J dropped 4; count of bases not matched to a gene: 7. This CDR3 region has 14 residues. Germline CDR1 and CDR2: SGHTA and FQGNSA. Genomic DNA came from blood conventional CD4+ T cells gated CD25-low CD127-high. The assay was immunoSEQ multiplex PCR, and TCRdb's table has in-frame clones only and misses some. The data show some 23,000 clones, approximately 93% seen once. Separately, the same data were catalogued under a study of regulatory T cells. That study adds: Primers: 52 TRBV forward and 13 TRBJ reverse. Regulatory T cells showed the strongest V-J pair restriction and V/J gene skewing among patient repertoires.

The sequence was collected from a human donor in good health. Sequenced sample: CD4+ T cells sorted from blood. V is TRBV7-2 and J is TRBJ1-1, with 7 bases aligning to TRBD1. The chain's CDR3 is CASSRRGDGTEAFF. CDR3 bases: TGTGCCAGCAGCCGCAGGGGGGATGGCACTGAAGCTTTCTTT.